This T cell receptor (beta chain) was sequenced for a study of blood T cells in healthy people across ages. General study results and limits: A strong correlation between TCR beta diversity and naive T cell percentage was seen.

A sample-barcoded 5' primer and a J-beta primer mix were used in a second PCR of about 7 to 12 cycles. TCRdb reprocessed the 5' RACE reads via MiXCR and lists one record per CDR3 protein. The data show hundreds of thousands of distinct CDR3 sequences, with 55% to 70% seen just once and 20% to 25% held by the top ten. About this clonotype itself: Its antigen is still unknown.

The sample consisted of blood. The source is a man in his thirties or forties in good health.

The CDR3 is CASSLIPRDSRPNEQFF. The CDR3 DNA reads TGTGCCAGCAGTTTGATCCCCCGGGACTCCCGACCCAATGAGCAGTTCTTC. The chain has TRBV2 and TRBJ2-1, with D tentatively TRBD2 (6 bases). Trimming took 5 bases from V and 6 from J, leaving 23 bases between them. CDR1 is SNHLY and CDR2 is FYNNEI in the germline V gene. The CDR3 totals 17 residues.